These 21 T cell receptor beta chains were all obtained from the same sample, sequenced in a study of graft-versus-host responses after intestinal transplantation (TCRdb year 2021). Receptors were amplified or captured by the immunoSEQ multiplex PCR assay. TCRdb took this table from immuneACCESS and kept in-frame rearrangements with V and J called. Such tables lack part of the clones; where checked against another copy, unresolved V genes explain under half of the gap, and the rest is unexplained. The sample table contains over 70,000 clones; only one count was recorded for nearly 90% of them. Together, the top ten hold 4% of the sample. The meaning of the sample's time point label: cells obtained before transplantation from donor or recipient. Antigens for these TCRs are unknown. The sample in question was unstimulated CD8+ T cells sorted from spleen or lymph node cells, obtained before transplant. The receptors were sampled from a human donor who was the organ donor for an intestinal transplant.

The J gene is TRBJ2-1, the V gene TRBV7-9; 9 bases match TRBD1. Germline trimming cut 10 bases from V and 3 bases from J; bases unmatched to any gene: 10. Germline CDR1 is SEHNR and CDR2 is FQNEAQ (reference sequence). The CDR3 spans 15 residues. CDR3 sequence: CAINGQGLFYNEQFF. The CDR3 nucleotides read TGTGCCATCAACGGACAGGGGCTTTTCTACAATGAGCAGTTCTTC.

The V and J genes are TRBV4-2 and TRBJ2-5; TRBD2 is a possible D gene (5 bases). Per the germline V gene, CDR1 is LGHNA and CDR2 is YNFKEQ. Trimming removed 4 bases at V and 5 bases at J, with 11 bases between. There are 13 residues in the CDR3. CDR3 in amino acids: CASSPPGGETQYF. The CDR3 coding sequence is TGTGCCAGCAGCCCGCCCGGCGGGGAGACCCAGTACTTC.

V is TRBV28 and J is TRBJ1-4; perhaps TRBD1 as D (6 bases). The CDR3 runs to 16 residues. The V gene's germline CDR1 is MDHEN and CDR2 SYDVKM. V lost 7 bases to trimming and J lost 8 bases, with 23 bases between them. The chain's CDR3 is CASMPWPNRVDEKLFF. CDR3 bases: TGTGCCAGCATGCCCTGGCCCAACAGGGTTGACGAAAAACTGTTTTTT.

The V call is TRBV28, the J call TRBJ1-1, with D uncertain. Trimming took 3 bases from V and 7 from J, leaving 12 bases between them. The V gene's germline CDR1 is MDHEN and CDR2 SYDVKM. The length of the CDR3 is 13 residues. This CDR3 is CASSFETKNEAFF. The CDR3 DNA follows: TGTGCCAGCAGTTTTGAGACAAAGAATGAAGCTTTCTTT.

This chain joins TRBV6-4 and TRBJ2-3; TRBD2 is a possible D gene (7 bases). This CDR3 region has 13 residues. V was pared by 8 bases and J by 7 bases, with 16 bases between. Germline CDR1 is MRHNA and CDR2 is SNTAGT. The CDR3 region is CASGGDKTNTQYF. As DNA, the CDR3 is TGTGCCAGCGGGGGGGACAAAACGAATACGCAGTATTTT.

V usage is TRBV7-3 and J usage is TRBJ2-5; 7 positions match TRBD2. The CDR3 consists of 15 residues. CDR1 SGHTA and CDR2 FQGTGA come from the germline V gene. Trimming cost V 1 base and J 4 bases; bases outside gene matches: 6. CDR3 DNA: TGTGCCAGCAGCTTAATTCCGGGGGAGGGAGAGACCCAGTACTTC. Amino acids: CASSLIPGEGETQYF.

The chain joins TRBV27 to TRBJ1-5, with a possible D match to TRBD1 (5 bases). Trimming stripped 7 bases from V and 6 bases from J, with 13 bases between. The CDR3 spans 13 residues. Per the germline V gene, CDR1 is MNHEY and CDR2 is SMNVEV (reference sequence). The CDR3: CASTQGLGQPQHF. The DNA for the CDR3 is TGTGCCAGCACTCAGGGTCTTGGTCAGCCCCAGCATTTT.

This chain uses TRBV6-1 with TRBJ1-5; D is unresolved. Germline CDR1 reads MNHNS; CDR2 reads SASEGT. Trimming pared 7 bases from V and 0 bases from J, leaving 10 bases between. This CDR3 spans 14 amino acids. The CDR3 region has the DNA TGTGCCAGCATCGACGGGATTAGCAATCAGCCCCAGCATTTT. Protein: CASIDGISNQPQHF.

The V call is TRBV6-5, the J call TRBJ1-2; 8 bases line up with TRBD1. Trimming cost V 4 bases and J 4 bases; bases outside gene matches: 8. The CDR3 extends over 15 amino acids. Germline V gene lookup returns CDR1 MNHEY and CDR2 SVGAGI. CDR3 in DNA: TGTGCCAGCAGTTCACCGGGACAGGTCATCTATGGCTACACCTTC. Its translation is CASSSPGQVIYGYTF.

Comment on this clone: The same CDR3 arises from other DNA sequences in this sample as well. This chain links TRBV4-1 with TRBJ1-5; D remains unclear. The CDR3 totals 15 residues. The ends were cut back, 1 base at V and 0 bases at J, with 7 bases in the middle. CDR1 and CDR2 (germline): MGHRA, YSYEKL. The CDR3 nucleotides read TGCGCCAGCAGCCAAGGCCAGAATAGCAATCAGCCCCAGCATTTT. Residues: CASSQGQNSNQPQHF.

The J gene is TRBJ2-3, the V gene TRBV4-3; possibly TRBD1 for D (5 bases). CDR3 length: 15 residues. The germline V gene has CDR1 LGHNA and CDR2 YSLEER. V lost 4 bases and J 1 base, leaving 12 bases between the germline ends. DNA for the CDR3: TGCGCCAGCAGCCGGGTGGCGACAGGCACAGATACGCAGTATTTT. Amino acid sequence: CASSRVATGTDTQYF.

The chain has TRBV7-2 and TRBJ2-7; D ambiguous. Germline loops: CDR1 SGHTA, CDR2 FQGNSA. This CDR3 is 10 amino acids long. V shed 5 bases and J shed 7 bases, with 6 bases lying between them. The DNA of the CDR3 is TGTGCCAGCAGCCCCCCGGAGCAGTACGTC. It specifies CASSPPEQYV.

This CDR3 is CASSRRDTAYNEQFF. The CDR3 DNA is TGTGCCAGTAGTAGAAGGGACACTGCTTACAATGAGCAGTTCTTC. This sequence joins TRBV19 and TRBJ2-1; TRBD1 might be the D (6 bases). Germline CDR1 is LNHDA and CDR2 is SQIVND (reference sequence). Deletions cut 4 bases from V and 4 bases from J, with 14 bases between. This CDR3 is built from 15 residues.

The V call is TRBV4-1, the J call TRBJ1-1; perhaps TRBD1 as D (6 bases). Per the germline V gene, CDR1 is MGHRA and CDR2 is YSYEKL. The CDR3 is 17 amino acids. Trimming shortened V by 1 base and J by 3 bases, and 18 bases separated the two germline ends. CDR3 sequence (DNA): TGCGCCAGCAGCCAAGTCCTCACAGGGTCCACTGACACTGAAGCTTTCTTT. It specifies CASSQVLTGSTDTEAFF.

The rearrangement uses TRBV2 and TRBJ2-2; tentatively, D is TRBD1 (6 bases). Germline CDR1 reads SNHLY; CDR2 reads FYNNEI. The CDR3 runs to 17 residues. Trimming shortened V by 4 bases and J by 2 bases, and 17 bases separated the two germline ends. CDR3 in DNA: TGTGCCAGCAGTGTTACCCCCAGAGGGGGAAACACCGGGGAGCTGTTTTTT. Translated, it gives CASSVTPRGGNTGELFF.

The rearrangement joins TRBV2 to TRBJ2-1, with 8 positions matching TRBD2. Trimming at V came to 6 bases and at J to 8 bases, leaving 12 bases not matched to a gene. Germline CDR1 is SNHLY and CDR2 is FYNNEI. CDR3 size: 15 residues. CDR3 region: CASRVSGAFWYEQFF. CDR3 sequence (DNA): TGTGCCAGCAGGGTTAGCGGGGCATTTTGGTATGAGCAGTTCTTC. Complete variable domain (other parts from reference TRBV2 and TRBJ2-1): EPEVTQTPSHQVTQMGQEVILRCVPISNHLYFYWYRQILGQKVEFLVSFYNNEISEKSEIFDDQFSVERPDGSNFTLKIRSTKLEDSAMYFCASRVSGAFWYEQFFGPGTRLTVL.

The CDR3 coding sequence is TGTGCCAGCAGCATATCCGGGACAGGGGGCAGCGGCTACACCTTC. This translates into CASSISGTGGSGYTF. The chain is built from TRBV14 and TRBJ1-2; 12 nucleotides align to TRBD1. CDR1 and CDR2 from the germline V gene are SGHDN and FVKESK. After removal of 5 bases from V and 8 bases from J, the junction contained 9 bases not matched to a gene. There are 15 residues in the CDR3.

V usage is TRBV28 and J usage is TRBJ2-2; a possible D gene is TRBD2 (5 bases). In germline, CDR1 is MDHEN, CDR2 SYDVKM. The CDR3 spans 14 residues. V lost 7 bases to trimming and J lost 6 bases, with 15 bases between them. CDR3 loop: CASIPGLDAGELFF. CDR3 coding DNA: TGTGCCAGCATTCCCGGACTGGACGCCGGGGAGCTGTTTTTT.

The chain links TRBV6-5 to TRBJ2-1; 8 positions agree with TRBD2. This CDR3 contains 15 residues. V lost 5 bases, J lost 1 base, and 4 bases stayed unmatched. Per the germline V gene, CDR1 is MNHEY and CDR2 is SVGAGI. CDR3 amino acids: CASSTGGPSYNEQFF. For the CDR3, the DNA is TGTGCCAGCAGTACGGGGGGGCCTTCCTACAATGAGCAGTTCTTC.

This chain's CDR3 is CASRGPKGYTF. The CDR3 region has the DNA TGTGCCAGCAGGGGCCCTAAGGGCTACACCTTC. The chain links TRBV2 to TRBJ1-2; D remains unclear. This CDR3 is 11 amino acids long. Per germline, CDR1 SNHLY and CDR2 FYNNEI. The V end was cut by 6 bases, the J end by 8 bases, with 10 bases between.

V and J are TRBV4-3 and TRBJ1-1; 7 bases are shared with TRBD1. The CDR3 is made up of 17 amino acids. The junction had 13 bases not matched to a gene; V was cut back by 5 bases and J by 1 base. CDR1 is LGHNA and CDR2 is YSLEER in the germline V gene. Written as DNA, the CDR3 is TGCGCCAGCAGCGTTCAACAGGGGCTAGCTGCGAACACTGAAGCTTTCTTT. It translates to CASSVQQGLAANTEAFF.